The 21 T cell receptor beta chains below come from one sample, sequenced in a study of blood T cell repertoires in COVID-19. The method was immunoSEQ multiplex PCR; TCRdb's version includes in-frame clones alone and lacks a portion of them. The table records 40,000 or so clones, just over 85% of them present only once. The sequencing sample was made of peripheral blood. Receptors originate from a middle-aged man with active COVID-19.

The V call is TRBV6-6, the J call TRBJ1-2, with 7 bases that match TRBD1. Germline V gene lookup returns CDR1 MNHNY and CDR2 SVGAGI (reference sequence). CDR3 length: 13 residues. The V and J ends lost 4 bases and 4 bases, in that order; junction bases with no gene match: 3. The CDR3 nucleotides read TGTGCCAGCAGTTTCCCAGGGGGCTATGGCTACACCTTC. As protein: CASSFPGGYGYTF.

This chain uses TRBV7-6 with TRBJ2-1; 15 bases map to TRBD2. Germline trimming cut 1 base from V and 8 bases from J; bases unmatched to any gene: 0. The CDR3 extends over 15 amino acids. CDR1 and CDR2 (germline): SGHVS, FNYEAQ. The CDR3 reads CASSLGTSGRDEQFF. The CDR3 coding sequence is TGTGCCAGCAGCTTAGGGACTAGCGGGAGGGATGAGCAGTTCTTC.

CDR3 DNA sequence: TGCGCCAGCAGCATCGGACTAGCAAGATATGAGCAGTTCTTC. It encodes CASSIGLARYEQFF. The chain links TRBV5-1 to TRBJ2-1; TRBD2 aligns across 8 bases. The CDR3 is 14 residues long. Trimming removed 4 bases from V and 8 bases from J; junction bases left unmatched: 8. Germline V CDR1 and CDR2: SGHRS, YFSETQ.

V gene TRBV6-6 combines with J gene TRBJ2-1; D gene uncertain. The germline gives CDR1 MNHNY, CDR2 SVGAGI (reference sequence). The CDR3 length is 11 residues. V was trimmed by 6 bases and J by 7 bases, leaving 7 bases between them. This CDR3 reads CASSVRNEQFF. CDR3 in DNA: TGTGCCAGCAGCGTGCGGAATGAGCAGTTCTTC.

The chain has TRBV5-1 and TRBJ2-1, with TRBD2 identical over 8 bases. The CDR3 consists of 17 residues. Germline lookup yields CDR1 SGHRS and CDR2 YFSETQ. V lost 2 bases and J lost 1; bases outside the gene matches: 8. In nucleotides, the CDR3 is TGCGCCAGCAGCTTTAATGCGGGAGGTCTGTCCTACAATGAGCAGTTCTTC. Amino acid sequence: CASSFNAGGLSYNEQFF.

Comment on this clone: The sample holds other DNA sequences that translate to the same CDR3. This sequence joins TRBV18 and TRBJ2-5; TRBD1 agrees at 10 bases. Germline V gene sequence: CDR1 KGHSH, CDR2 LQKENI. The CDR3 runs 14 residues. The J segment lost 3 bases and the V segment lost 3 bases, leaving 1 base of the junction unmatched. CDR3 sequence: CASSPGTGEETQYF. CDR3 coding DNA: TGTGCCAGCTCACCCGGGACAGGGGAAGAGACCCAGTACTTC.

The chain recombines TRBV7-2 with TRBJ2-2; D unresolved. V dropped 3 bases and J dropped 7 bases, with 12 bases sitting between them. The CDR3 has 14 amino acids. CDR1 SGHTA and CDR2 FQGNSA come from the germline V gene. The CDR3 nucleotides are TGTGCCAGCAGCTTCGGTCTAGTAGGCGGGGAGCTGTTTTTT. Translating gives CASSFGLVGGELFF.

This clone was seen a single time. The V call is TRBV28, the J call TRBJ2-7, with 9 nucleotides matching TRBD2. Germline CDR1 and CDR2: MDHEN and SYDVKM. The CDR3 contains 16 residues. The V gene end was trimmed by 8 bases and the J gene end by 3 bases; junction bases not matched to a gene: 14. The CDR3 here is CASRSGRRASRYEQYF. The CDR3 region has the DNA TGTGCCAGCCGGAGCGGGAGGCGCGCGTCCCGCTACGAGCAGTACTTC.

This chain uses TRBV7-9 with TRBJ1-1; 11 bases agree with TRBD1. Trimming took 2 bases from V and 4 from J; bases not matched to a gene: 3. The CDR3 is 15 amino acids. Germline loops: CDR1 SEHNR, CDR2 FQNEAQ (reference sequence). This CDR3 is CASSLFGTGGTEAFF. For the CDR3, the DNA is TGTGCCAGCAGCTTATTCGGGACAGGGGGCACTGAAGCTTTCTTT. Full variable domain (remainder filled in from reference TRBV7-9 and TRBJ1-1): DTGVSQNPRHKITKRGQNVTFRCDPISEHNRLYWYRQTLGQGPEFLTYFQNEAQLEKSRLLSDRFSAERPKGSFSTLEIQRTEQGDSAMYLCASSLFGTGGTEAFFGQGTRLTVV.

This clone was seen more than once but under ten times. This rearrangement joins TRBV4-1 to TRBJ2-1; TRBD2 is a possible D gene (5 bases). Germline CDR1 MGHRA, CDR2 YSYEKL. V was pared by 1 base and J by 3 bases, with 16 bases between. The CDR3 runs 17 residues. Here the CDR3 DNA reads TGCGCCAGCAGCCAAGTCGATATGGGAGTCGTCTACAATGAGCAGTTCTTC. This sequence encodes CASSQVDMGVVYNEQFF.

The V gene is TRBV30, the J gene TRBJ2-7; TRBD2 agrees at 12 bases. Looked up from germline, CDR1 is GTSNPN and CDR2 is SVGIG (reference sequence). CDR3 size: 15 residues. The trim removed 2 bases at V and 5 bases at J, leaving 7 bases unmatched. For the CDR3, the DNA is TGTGCCTGGAGTCCCGGACTAGCGGGATATGACGAGCAGTACTTC. It translates to CAWSPGLAGYDEQYF. Complete variable domain (other parts from reference TRBV30 and TRBJ2-7): SQTIHQWPATLVQPVGSPLSLECTVEGTSNPNLYWYRQAAGRGLQLLFYSVGIGQISSEVPQNLSASRPQDRQFILSSKKLLLSDSGFYLCAWSPGLAGYDEQYFGPGTRLTVT.

CDR3 DNA: TGTGCCAGCAGCCTGACAGGGTCCACAGATACGCAGTATTTT. Its translation: CASSLTGSTDTQYF. V and J are TRBV27 and TRBJ2-3; TRBD1 matches at 7 bases. Trimming removed 6 bases from V and 2 bases from J; junction bases left unmatched: 5. The CDR3 length is 14 residues. Germline V gives CDR1 MNHEY, CDR2 SMNVEV (reference sequence).

This clone has only one observation. The chain uses TRBV12-3 or TRBV12-4 and TRBJ1-1; D is ambiguous. The CDR3 spans 10 residues. V was trimmed by 8 bases and J by 10 bases, leaving 11 bases between them. CDR3 in amino acids: CASLRRGAFF. The CDR3 nucleotides are TGTGCCAGCCTCCGTCGGGGAGCTTTCTTT.

The rearrangement uses TRBV28 and TRBJ1-2; D is ambiguous. This CDR3 is 13 amino acids long. V was trimmed by 11 bases and J by 0 bases, leaving 13 bases between them. Germline V gene sequence: CDR1 MDHEN, CDR2 SYDVKM. The CDR3: CAGGSMANYGYTF. The CDR3 DNA is TGTGCCGGAGGCAGTATGGCTAACTATGGCTACACCTTC.

This clone was seen only a few times. The chain couples TRBV28 to TRBJ2-5; TRBD2 agrees at 7 bases. The CDR3 covers 18 residues. From germline, CDR1 is MDHEN and CDR2 SYDVKM. V dropped 5 bases and J dropped 2; count of bases not matched to a gene: 17. The CDR3: CASSPFRAGEGAQETQYF. As DNA, the CDR3 is TGTGCCAGCAGTCCTTTTCGGGCGGGGGAAGGGGCTCAAGAGACCCAGTACTTC.

V gene TRBV25-1 combines with J gene TRBJ1-1; unclear D gene. The V end was cut by 5 bases, the J end by 10 bases, with 11 bases between. The CDR3 is 11 amino acids. Germline-derived CDR1 and CDR2 are MGHDK and SYGVNS. The CDR3 bases are TGTGCCAGCAGTCGATACTCGGGAGCTTTCTTT. It yields the protein CASSRYSGAFF. Full variable domain (remainder filled in from reference TRBV25-1 and TRBJ1-1): EADIYQTPRYLVIGTGKKITLECSQTMGHDKMYWYQQDPGMELHLIHYSYGVNSTEKGDLSSESTVSRIRTEHFPLTLESARPSHTSQYLCASSRYSGAFFGQGTRLTVV.

This clone was observed once. This rearrangement joins TRBV19 to TRBJ1-5; a possible D gene is TRBD1 (5 bases). Germline CDR1 LNHDA, CDR2 SQIVND (reference sequence). The V gene lost 7 bases and the J gene lost 4 bases, with 17 bases spanning the gap. The CDR3 runs 15 residues. CDR3 residues: CASNHRAQVNQPQHF. The CDR3 region has the DNA TGTGCCAGTAATCATCGGGCACAGGTTAATCAGCCCCAGCATTTT.

V usage is TRBV4-1 and J usage is TRBJ1-3; no clear D gene. V was pared by 3 bases and J by 0 bases, with 12 bases between. This CDR3 is built from 16 residues. Germline V gene sequence: CDR1 MGHRA, CDR2 YSYEKL. The CDR3 spells CASSQVWASSGNTIYF. CDR3 bases: TGCGCCAGCAGCCAGGTCTGGGCGAGCTCTGGAAACACCATATATTTT.

The rearrangement links TRBV27 to TRBJ2-7, with TRBD2 matching 9 bases. The CDR3 covers 16 residues. The J segment lost 0 bases and the V segment lost 1 base, leaving 4 bases of the junction unmatched. Germline loops: CDR1 MNHEY, CDR2 SMNVEV (reference sequence). The CDR3 DNA is TGTGCCAGCAGTTTATTCGCGACTAGCGGCTCCTACGAGCAGTACTTC. Translation: CASSLFATSGSYEQYF.

The V gene is TRBV5-5, the J gene TRBJ1-5; perhaps TRBD1 as D (6 bases). CDR1 SGHKS and CDR2 YYEKEE come from the germline V gene (reference sequence). V shed 4 bases and J shed 0 bases, with 14 bases lying between them. The CDR3 is made up of 16 amino acids. In DNA form, the CDR3 reads TGTGCCAGCAGCGAATCCGGGACACTTAGCAATCAGCCCCAGCATTTT. This translates into CASSESGTLSNQPQHF.

V and J are TRBV5-6 and TRBJ1-6; D gene ambiguous. The CDR3 is made up of 14 amino acids. Trimming removed 1 base at V and 7 bases at J, with 9 bases between. Germline CDR1 SGHDT, CDR2 YYEEEE. CDR3 sequence (DNA): TGTGCCAGCAGCTTGATGGTAGCCAATTCACCCCTCCACTTT. Amino acids: CASSLMVANSPLHF.